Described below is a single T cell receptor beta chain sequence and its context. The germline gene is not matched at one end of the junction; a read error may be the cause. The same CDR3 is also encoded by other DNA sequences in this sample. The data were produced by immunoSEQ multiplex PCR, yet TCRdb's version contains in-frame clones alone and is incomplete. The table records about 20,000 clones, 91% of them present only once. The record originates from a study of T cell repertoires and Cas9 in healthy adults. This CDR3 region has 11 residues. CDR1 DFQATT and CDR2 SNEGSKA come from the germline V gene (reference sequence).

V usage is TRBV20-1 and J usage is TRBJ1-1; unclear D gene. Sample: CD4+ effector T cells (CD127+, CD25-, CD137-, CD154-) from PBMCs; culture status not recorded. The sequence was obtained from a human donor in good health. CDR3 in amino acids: CSARDPTEAFF. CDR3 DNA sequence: TGTAGTGCTAGAGATCCCACCGAAGCTTTCTTT.